This TCR beta chain was sequenced for a study of cytomegalovirus exposure and HLA in healthy donors. Study-wide results and limits: When analyzed later, a missense DCLRE1C variant was found to be linked to TCR beta V- and J-gene trimming. Despite most TCR sequences being rare, some public TCRs occurred in many donors.

This PCR relied on a set of 60 Vbeta primers and 13 Jbeta primers. Profiling relied on immunoSEQ multiplex PCR, and the TCRdb table lists in-frame clones only, not all of them. The data contain about 200,000 clones, 75% to 90% of them singletons. Each of the donors was a healthy bone marrow donor. This clone occurred once. The antigen is undetermined. This CDR3 contains 15 residues. CDR1 and CDR2 from the germline V gene are MNHNY and SVGAGI (reference sequence). With V trimmed by 8 bases and J by 7 bases, 14 bases remained unmatched. Sequenced sample: PBMCs. The TCR comes from a woman in her thirties or forties in good health and CMV-seronegative. V and J are TRBV6-6 and TRBJ2-1; 7 nucleotides match TRBD2. The CDR3 bases are TGTGCCAGCGATCTTTACCCAAGGGAGGGGAATGAGCAGTTCTTC. As protein: CASDLYPREGNEQFF.